This record concerns one TCR beta chain sequence. The specificity of this receptor is unknown. No base quality values were provided; no much bigger clone lies one nucleotide off. Other DNA sequences in the sample encode the same CDR3. Collaborating institutions collected whole blood in K2EDTA tubes following their own protocols. For TCRbeta analysis, collaborators shipped samples as frozen whole blood, isolated PBMCs, or DNA extracted from either of those sample types. The record originates from a study of blood T cell repertoires in COVID-19 (TCRdb year 2020). The study in broad terms: Collaborator samples came from the United States, Italy and Spain and covered acute and convalescent phases of COVID-19. The dataset comprised deeply sampled blood TCRbeta repertoires from subjects exposed to, actively infected with, or recovered from COVID-19. The repertoires were made available in a free public database intended to serve as a resource for research on the immune response to SARS-CoV-2. HLA class I and class II types, where available, came from metadata supplied by the sample provider rather than from assay-based typing. The material from the prospective study consisted of cDNA or gDNA derived from T cells, B-cell-depleted T cells, or PBMCs. Samples came from the ongoing ImmuneRACE study (first 160 participants) plus 1,254 subjects from 6 global collaborators. The sample metadata nearly always contained a de-identified subject ID, COVID-19 status, age in years and sex.

Broader findings and caveats from the paper: Clinical and demographic metadata were provided uncurated, with the amount varying by source and participant.

TCRbeta CDR3 regions were amplified from genomic DNA using the immunoSEQ Assay, a bias-controlled multiplex PCR. Per the source publication's procedure: Within the assay, amplification of reference gene primers was used to estimate how many nucleated cells each sample contained. Sequence reads were collapsed and filtered to measure the absolute abundance of every unique TCRbeta CDR3 rearrangement. For each sample, productive Simpson clonality was calculated by taking the square root of Simpson's diversity index across productive rearrangements. TCRdb mirrors the immuneACCESS table, restricted to in-frame sequences. Some clones are absent from its copies; in checked studies, under half trace to an unresolved V gene, and the reason for the others is unknown. Clone size and the V and J calls come from that table; the DNA yielded D and trimming. The sample includes over 100,000 clones, with about 87% observed a single time. Less than 8% of the sample is in the top ten clones.

V loses 0 bases, J loses 0 bases, and the germline ends lie 12 bases apart. According to the germline V gene, CDR1 reads MGHRA and CDR2 reads YSYEKL. From the cysteine up to the phenylalanine, the CDR3 has a length of 16 residues. Only the CDR3 portion is preserved as DNA: 48 bases, with reading frame beginning at the first base. The origin of this receptor is a woman in her forties or fifties with acute or convalescent COVID-19. The rearrangement combines TRBV4-1 with TRBJ2-7; a tentative D match to TRBD2 spans 6 bases. The sequenced sample consisted of peripheral blood. The CDR3 region reads CASSQDLTGGSYEQYF. Here is the DNA: TGCGCCAGCAGCCAAGATCTAACCGGGGGCTCCTACGAGCAGTACTTC.